The TCR beta chain under discussion was sequenced for a study of T cell responses to AZD1222 COVID-19 vaccine. Produced via immunoSEQ multiplex PCR; TCRdb's table is partial and in-frame only. The sample records tens of thousands of clones, 70% to 80% being singletons. Germline CDR1 reads MDHEN; CDR2 reads SYDVKM. Trimming took 7 bases from V and 1 from J; bases not matched to a gene: 5. The CDR3 spans 14 residues. The TCR sequence derives from an adult who received the AZD1222 COVID-19 vaccine. Specimen: peripheral blood, collected 28 days after the second AZD1222 dose. The rearrangement joins TRBV28 to TRBJ2-3; TRBD2 agrees at 7 bases. The CDR3 loop reads CASNKAGGTDTQYF. The CDR3 DNA sequence: TGTGCCAGCAATAAGGCGGGGGGCACAGATACGCAGTATTTT.